The clone carrying this T cell receptor (beta chain) showed up just a few times. Its antigen is unknown. This CDR3 spans 20 amino acids. The germline V gene encodes CDR1 LGHNA and CDR2 YSLEER. V was shortened by 0 bases and J by 1 base, with 22 bases between the two germline ends. The donors, healthy Caucasians from Russia, were aged about 6 to 95. PBMCs numbering at least 6 million were isolated per sample. The data belong to a study of blood T cells in healthy people across ages. Findings and caveats of the study: A greater number of naive CD4+ cells and higher diversity distinguished long-lived donors from aged donors. Strong correlation existed between TCR beta diversity and naive T cell percentage.

Then a second PCR, running roughly 7 to 11 cycles, was carried out with a sample-barcoded 5' primer and a J-beta primer mix. Via MiXCR, TCRdb re-called the 5' RACE reads, giving one row per CDR3 protein. The sample yields fewer than 800,000 distinct CDR3 sequences, 45% to 50% seen once. Sample: blood. This chain links TRBV4-3 with TRBJ2-1, with D maybe TRBD2 (5 bases). This TCR was sampled from a woman aged 55-69 years in good health. CDR3 coding DNA: TGCGCCAGCAGCCAAGATAATCGGGGTAGCCAGCGGAGGTCCTACAATGAGCAGTTCTTC. Encoded protein: CASSQDNRGSQRRSYNEQFF.